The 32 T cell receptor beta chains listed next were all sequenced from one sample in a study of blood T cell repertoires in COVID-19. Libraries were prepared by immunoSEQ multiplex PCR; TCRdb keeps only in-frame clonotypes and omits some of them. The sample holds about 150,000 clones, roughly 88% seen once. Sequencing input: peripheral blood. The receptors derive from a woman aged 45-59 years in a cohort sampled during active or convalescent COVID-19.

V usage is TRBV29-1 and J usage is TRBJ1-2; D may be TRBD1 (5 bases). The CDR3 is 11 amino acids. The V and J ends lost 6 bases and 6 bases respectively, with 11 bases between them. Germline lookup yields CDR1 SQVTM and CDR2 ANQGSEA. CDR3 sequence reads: CSVLDRDGYTF. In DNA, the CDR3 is TGCAGCGTGTTAGACAGAGATGGCTACACCTTC.

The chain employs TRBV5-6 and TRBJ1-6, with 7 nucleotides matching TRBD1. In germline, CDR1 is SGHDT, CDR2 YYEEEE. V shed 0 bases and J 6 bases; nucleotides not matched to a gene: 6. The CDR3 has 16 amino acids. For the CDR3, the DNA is TGTGCCAGCAGCTTGGAGGGGGCCGGGTCTAATTCACCCCTCCACTTT. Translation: CASSLEGAGSNSPLHF.

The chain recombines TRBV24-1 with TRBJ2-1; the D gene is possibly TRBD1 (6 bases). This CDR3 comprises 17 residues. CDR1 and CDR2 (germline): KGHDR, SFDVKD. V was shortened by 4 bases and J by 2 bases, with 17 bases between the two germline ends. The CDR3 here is CATSDPTGPLTYNEQFF. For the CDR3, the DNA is TGTGCCACCAGTGACCCGACAGGCCCTCTCACCTACAATGAGCAGTTCTTC.

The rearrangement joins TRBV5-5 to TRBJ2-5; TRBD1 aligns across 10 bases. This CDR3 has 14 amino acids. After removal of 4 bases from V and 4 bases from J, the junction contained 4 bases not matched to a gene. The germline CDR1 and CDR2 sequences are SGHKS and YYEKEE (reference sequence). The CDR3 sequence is CASSPTGGIETQYF. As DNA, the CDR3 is TGTGCCAGCAGCCCGACAGGGGGCATAGAGACCCAGTACTTC.

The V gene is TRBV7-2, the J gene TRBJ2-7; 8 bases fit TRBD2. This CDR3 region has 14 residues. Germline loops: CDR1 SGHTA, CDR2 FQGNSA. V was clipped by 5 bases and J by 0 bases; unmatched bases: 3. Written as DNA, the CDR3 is TGTGCCAGCAGCCGGGGGGGGAGCTCCTACGAGCAGTACTTC. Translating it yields CASSRGGSSYEQYF.

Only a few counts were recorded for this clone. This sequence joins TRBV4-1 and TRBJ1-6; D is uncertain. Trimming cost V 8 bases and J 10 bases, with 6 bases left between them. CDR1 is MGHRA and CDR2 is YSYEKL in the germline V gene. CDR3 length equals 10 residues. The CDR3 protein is CASGLSPLHF. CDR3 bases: TGCGCCAGCGGGCTATCACCCCTCCACTTT.

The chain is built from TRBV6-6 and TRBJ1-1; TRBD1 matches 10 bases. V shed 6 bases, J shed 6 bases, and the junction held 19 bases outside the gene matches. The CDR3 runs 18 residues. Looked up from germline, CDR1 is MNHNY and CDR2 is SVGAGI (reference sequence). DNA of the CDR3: TGTGCCAGCAGCCGAGACAGGGGGCACCGCAATAGGGCGCCTGAAGCTTTCTTT. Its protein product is CASSRDRGHRNRAPEAFF.

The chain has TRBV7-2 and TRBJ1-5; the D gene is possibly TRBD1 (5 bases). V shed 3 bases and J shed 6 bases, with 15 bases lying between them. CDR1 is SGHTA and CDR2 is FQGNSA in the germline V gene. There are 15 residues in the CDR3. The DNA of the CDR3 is TGTGCCAGCAGCTTTGGGAAGGGGATGGTTCAGCCCCAGCATTTT. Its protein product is CASSFGKGMVQPQHF.

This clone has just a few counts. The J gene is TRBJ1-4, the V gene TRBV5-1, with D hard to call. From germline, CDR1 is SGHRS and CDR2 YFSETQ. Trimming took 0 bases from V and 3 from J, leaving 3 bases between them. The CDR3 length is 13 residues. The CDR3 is CASSLEPNEKLFF. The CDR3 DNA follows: TGCGCCAGCAGCTTGGAGCCTAATGAAAAACTGTTTTTT.

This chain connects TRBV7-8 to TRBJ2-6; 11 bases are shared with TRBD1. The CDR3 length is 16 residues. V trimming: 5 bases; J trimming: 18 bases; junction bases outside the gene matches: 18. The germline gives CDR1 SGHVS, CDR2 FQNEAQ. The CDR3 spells CASSAKNPGTGGSPTF. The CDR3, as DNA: TGTGCCAGCAGCGCAAAAAACCCTGGGACAGGGGGTTCCCCGACTTTC.

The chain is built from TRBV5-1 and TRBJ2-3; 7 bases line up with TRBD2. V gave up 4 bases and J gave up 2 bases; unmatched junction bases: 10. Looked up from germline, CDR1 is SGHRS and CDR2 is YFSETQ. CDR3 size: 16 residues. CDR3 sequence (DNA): TGCGCCAGCAGCCCGCAAGTTAGCGGGTCCACAGATACGCAGTATTTT. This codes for CASSPQVSGSTDTQYF.

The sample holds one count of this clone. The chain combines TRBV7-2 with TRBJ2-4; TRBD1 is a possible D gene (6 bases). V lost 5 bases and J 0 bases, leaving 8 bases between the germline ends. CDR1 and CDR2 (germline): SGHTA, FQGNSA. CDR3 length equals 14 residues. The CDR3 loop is CASSPDRAKNIQYF. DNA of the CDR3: TGTGCCAGCAGCCCGGACAGAGCCAAAAACATTCAGTACTTC.

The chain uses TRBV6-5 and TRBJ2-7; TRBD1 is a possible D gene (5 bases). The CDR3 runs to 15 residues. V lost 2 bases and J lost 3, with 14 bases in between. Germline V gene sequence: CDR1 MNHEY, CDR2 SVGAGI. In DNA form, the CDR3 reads TGTGCCAGCAGTTACCGCAGGGATGAAGGCTACGAGCAGTACTTC. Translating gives CASSYRRDEGYEQYF.

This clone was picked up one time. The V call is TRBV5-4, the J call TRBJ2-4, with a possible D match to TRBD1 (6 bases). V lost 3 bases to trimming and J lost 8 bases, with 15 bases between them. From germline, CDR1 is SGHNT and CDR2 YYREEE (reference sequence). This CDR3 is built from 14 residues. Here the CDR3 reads CASSWDTHQHIQYF. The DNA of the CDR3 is TGTGCCAGCAGCTGGGACACACACCAACACATTCAGTACTTC. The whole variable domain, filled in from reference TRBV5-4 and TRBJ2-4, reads ETGVTQSPTHLIKTRGQQVTLRCSSQSGHNTVSWYQQALGQGPQFIFQYYREEENGRGNFPPRFSGLQFPNYSSELNVNALELDDSALYLCASSWDTHQHIQYFGAGTRLSVL.

The CDR3 loop reads CASSQLRVHNEKLFF. CDR3 nucleotides: TGTGCCAGCTCCCAACTCCGGGTCCATAATGAAAAACTGTTTTTT. This chain links TRBV18 with TRBJ1-4; no firm D call. The CDR3 is made up of 15 amino acids. Germline CDR1 KGHSH, CDR2 LQKENI. Trimming stripped 6 bases from V and 4 bases from J, with 15 bases between.

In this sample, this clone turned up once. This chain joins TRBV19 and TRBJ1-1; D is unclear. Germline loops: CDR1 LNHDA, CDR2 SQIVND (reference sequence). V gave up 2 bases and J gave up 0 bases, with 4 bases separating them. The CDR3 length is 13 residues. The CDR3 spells CASSIQVNTEAFF. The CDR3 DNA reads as TGTGCCAGTAGTATACAGGTGAACACTGAAGCTTTCTTT.

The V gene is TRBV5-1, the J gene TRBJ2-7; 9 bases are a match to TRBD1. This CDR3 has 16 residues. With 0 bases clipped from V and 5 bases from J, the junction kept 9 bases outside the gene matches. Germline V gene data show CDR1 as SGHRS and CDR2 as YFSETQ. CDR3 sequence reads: CASSLAPQGAVDEQYF. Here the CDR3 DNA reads TGCGCCAGCAGCTTGGCCCCACAGGGGGCCGTCGACGAGCAGTACTTC.

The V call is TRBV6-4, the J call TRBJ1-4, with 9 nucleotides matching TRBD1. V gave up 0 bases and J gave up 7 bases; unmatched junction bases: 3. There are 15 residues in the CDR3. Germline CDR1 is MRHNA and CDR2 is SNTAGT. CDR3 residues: CASSDSKTGGEKLFF. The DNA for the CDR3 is TGTGCCAGCAGTGACTCGAAGACAGGGGGTGAAAAACTGTTTTTT.

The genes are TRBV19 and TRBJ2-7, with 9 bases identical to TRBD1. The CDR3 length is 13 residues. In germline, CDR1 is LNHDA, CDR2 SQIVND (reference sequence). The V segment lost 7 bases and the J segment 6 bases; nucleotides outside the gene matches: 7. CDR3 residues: CASTPTGGSEQYF. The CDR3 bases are TGTGCCAGTACCCCGACAGGGGGAAGCGAGCAGTACTTC.

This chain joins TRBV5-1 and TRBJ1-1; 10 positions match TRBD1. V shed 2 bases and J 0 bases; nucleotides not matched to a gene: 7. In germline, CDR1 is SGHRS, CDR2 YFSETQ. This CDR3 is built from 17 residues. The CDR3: CASSFATGGRMNTEAFF. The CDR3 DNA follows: TGCGCCAGCAGCTTCGCGACAGGGGGCCGAATGAACACTGAAGCTTTCTTT. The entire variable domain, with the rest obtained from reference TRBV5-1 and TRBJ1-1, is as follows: KAGVTQTPRYLIKTRGQQVTLSCSPISGHRSVSWYQQTPGQGLQFLFEYFSETQRNKGNFPGRFSGRQFSNSRSEMNVSTLELGDSALYLCASSFATGGRMNTEAFFGQGTRLTVV.

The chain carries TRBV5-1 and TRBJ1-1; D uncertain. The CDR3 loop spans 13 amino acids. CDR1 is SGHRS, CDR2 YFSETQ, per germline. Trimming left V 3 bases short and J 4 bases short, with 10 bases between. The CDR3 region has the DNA TGCGCCAGCAGCTCCCTTGGCGGCACTGAAGCTTTCTTT. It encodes CASSSLGGTEAFF.

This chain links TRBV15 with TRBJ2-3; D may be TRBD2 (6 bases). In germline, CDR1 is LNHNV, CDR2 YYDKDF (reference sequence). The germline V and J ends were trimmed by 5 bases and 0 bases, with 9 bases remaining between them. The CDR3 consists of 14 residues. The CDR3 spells CATSPGESTDTQYF. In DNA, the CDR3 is TGTGCCACCAGCCCGGGGGAGAGCACAGATACGCAGTATTTT.

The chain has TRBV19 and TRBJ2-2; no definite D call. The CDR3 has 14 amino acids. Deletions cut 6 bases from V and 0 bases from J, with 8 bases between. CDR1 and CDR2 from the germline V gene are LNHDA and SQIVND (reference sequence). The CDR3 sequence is CASRRLANTGELFF. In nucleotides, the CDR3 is TGTGCCAGTAGAAGACTCGCGAACACCGGGGAGCTGTTTTTT.

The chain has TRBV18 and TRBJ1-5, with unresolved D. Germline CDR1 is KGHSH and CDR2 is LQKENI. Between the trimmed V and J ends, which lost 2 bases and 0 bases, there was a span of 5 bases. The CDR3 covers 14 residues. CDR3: CASSPEDSNQPQHF. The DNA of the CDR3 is TGTGCCAGCTCACCAGAGGATAGCAATCAGCCCCAGCATTTT.

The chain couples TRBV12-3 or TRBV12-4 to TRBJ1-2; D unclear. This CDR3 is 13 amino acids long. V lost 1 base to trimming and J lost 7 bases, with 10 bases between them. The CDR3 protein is CASSLGSVVGYTF. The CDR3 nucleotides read TGTGCCAGCAGTTTAGGGTCGGTGGTTGGCTACACCTTC.

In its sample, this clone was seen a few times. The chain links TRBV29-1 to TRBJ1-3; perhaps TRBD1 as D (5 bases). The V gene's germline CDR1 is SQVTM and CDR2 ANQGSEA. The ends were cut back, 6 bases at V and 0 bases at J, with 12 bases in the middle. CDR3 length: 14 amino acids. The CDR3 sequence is CSVGDSLSGNTIYF. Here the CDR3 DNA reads TGCAGCGTCGGCGACAGTCTCTCTGGAAACACCATATATTTT.

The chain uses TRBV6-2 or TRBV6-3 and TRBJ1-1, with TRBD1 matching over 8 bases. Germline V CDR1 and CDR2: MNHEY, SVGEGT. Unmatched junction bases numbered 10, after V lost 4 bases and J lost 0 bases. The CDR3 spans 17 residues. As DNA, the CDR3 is TGTGCCAGCAGTTCGCCCCGACAGGGGCCCATGAACACTGAAGCTTTCTTT. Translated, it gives CASSSPRQGPMNTEAFF.

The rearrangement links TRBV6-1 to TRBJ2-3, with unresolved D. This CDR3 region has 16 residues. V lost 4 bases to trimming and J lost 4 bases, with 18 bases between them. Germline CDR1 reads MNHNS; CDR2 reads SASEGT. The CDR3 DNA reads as TGTGCCAGCAGTGCCGCGGTCACTCCGTTGGCAGATACGCAGTATTTT. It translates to CASSAAVTPLADTQYF.

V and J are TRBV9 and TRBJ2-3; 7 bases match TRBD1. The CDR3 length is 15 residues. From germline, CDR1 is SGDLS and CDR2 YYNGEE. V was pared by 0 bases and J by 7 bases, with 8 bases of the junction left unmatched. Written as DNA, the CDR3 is TGTGCCAGCAGCGTAGAGTCAGGGGGACATTATACGCAGTATTTT. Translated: CASSVESGGHYTQYF.

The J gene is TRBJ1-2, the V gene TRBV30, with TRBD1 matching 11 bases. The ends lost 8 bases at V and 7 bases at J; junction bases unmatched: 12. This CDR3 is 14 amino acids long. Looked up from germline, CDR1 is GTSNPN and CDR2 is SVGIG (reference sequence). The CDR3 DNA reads TGTGCCACAAACTCTGGACAGGGGGCTGGTGGCTACACCTTC. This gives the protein CATNSGQGAGGYTF.

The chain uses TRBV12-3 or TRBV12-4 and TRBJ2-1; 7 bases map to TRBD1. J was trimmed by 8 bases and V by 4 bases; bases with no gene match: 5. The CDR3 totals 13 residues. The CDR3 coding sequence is TGTGCCAGCAGTTCACGACAGGGCCATGAGCAGTTCTTC. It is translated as CASSSRQGHEQFF.

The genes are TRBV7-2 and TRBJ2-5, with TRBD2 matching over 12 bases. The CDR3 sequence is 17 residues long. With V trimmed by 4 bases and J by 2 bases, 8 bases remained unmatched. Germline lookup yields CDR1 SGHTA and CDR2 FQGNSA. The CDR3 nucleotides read TGTGCCAGCAGCTACGGACTAGCGGGGTTAGCACAAGAGACCCAGTACTTC. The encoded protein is CASSYGLAGLAQETQYF. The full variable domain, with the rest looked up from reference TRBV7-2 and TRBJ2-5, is GAGVSQSPSNKVTEKGKDVELRCDPISGHTALYWYRQSLGQGLEFLIYFQGNSAPDKSGLPSDRFSAERTGGSVSTLTIQRTQQEDSAVYLCASSYGLAGLAQETQYFGPGTRLLVL.